This T cell receptor (beta chain) was sequenced during a study of T-cell reconstitution after alpha-beta-depleted transplantation in children. Study findings and constraints: Several hundred expanded graft clones reportedly supplied alpha-beta T cells about two months after transplant. High day-60 TCRbeta diversity in some patients came from surviving recipient T cells and thymic progenitors. By one year post-transplant, T-cell counts and diversity largely arose from T cells that were newly produced.

Germline V CDR1 and CDR2: SGDLS, YYNGEE. V was trimmed by 5 bases and J by 0 bases, leaving 14 bases between them. CDR3 length: 15 amino acids. A remark on this clonotype: What it binds is not known.

Construction of the TCRbeta library involved unique molecular identifiers. TCRdb analysed the PCR reads with MiXCR anew, one entry per CDR3 protein. Among more than 300,000 distinct CDR3 sequences listed, around 16% were seen once. This sample comprised PBMCs, mostly from graft donor cells, obtained 360 days after TCRalphabeta/CD19-depleted stem cell transplant. This receptor was identified in a male patient aged 2-15 years who had a stem cell transplant for acute lymphoblastic leukemia, so the T cells may come from the graft donor. The rearrangement joins TRBV9 to TRBJ1-2, with D possibly being TRBD1 (6 bases). This CDR3 is CASREGDGSNYGYTF. CDR3 DNA: TGTGCCAGCAGGGAGGGGGACGGTTCTAACTATGGCTACACCTTC.